This T cell receptor (beta chain) was sequenced during a study of blood T cell repertoires in COVID-19. Assay: immunoSEQ multiplex PCR; the TCRdb copy retains only in-frame clones and omits some. Of 150,000 to 200,000 clones in the sample, 85% to 90% were seen once. This clone was found once. A junction boundary mismatches the germline segment, possibly from a read error. The CDR3 contains 11 residues. Per the germline V gene, CDR1 is MNHEY and CDR2 is SVGAGI. This clonotype was obtained from an older woman with COVID-19, enrolled during active disease. The chain uses TRBV6-5 and TRBJ2-7; TRBD1 is a possible D gene (5 bases). Sequencing used peripheral blood. The CDR3 sequence: CASSQGASVNF. In DNA form, the CDR3 reads TGTGCCAGCAGCCAAGGGGCCAGCGTGAACTTC.